A selection of T cell receptor beta chains follows, all from one sample in a study of cytomegalovirus exposure and HLA in healthy donors. Clones were read by immunoSEQ multiplex PCR, and TCRdb kept only the in-frame ones, dropping some. The table has under 110,000 clones, about 70% seen once; the top ten hold about 6.1%. Sequencing input: PBMCs. These receptors all come from a woman in her forties or fifties in good health and CMV-seropositive. Each CDR3 is given with its conserved first and last residue. The D gene is left open where the match is weak. Not every row has a clone size; where given, it reads once, few, many or a size class.

V gene,CDR3 length,clone size,J gene,D gene,CDR3 protein,CDR3 DNA
TRBV6-5,15,.,TRBJ2-7,TRBD2,CASSYERGGRHEQYF,TGTGCCAGCAGTTACGAGCGGGGGGGCCGACACGAGCAGTACTTC
TRBV4-3,14,.,TRBJ2-7,.,CASSQDARGYEQYF,TGCGCCAGCAGCCAAGACGCAAGGGGGTACGAGCAGTACTTC
TRBV13,14,once,TRBJ2-1,TRBD2,CASSVPGLENEQFF,TGTGCCAGCAGCGTCCCGGGACTAGAGAATGAGCAGTTCTTC
TRBV5-1,15,few,TRBJ1-6,TRBD1,CASSATGEPNSPLHF,TGCGCCAGCAGCGCGACAGGGGAGCCTAATTCACCCCTCCACTTT
TRBV6-5,14,.,TRBJ2-7,TRBD1,CASSGTGTVVEQYF,TGTGCCAGCAGTGGGACCGGGACAGTTGTTGAGCAGTACTTC
TRBV7-9,11,many,TRBJ1-1,.,CASSSSREAFF,TGTGCCAGCAGCTCTAGCCGTGAAGCTTTCTTT
TRBV2,14,.,TRBJ2-5,TRBD2,CAMPRVGGQETQYF,TGTGCCATGCCCAGGGTGGGGGGGCAAGAGACCCAGTACTTC
TRBV29-1,14,.,TRBJ1-1,TRBD1,CSVGPTGASIEAFF,TGCAGCGTTGGCCCGACAGGGGCGAGCATCGAAGCTTTCTTT
TRBV7-9,14,.,TRBJ2-1,TRBD1,CASSSYRGLNEQFF,TGTGCCAGCAGCTCATACAGGGGGCTCAATGAGCAGTTCTTC
TRBV11-2,11,.,TRBJ1-1,.,CASSLDSEAFF,TGTGCCAGCAGCTTAGACTCTGAAGCTTTCTTT
TRBV4-1,15,.,TRBJ2-3,.,CASSQDGGAGDTQYF,TGCGCCAGCAGCCAAGATGGGGGGGCGGGAGATACGCAGTATTTT
TRBV9,15,once,TRBJ1-4,TRBD1,CASSVGQGAGEKLFF,TGTGCCAGCAGCGTAGGTCAGGGGGCGGGTGAAAAACTGTTTTTT
TRBV28,15,few,TRBJ1-1,.,CASSFSYRLNTEAFF,TGTGCCAGCAGTTTCTCTTACAGGTTGAACACTGAAGCTTTCTTT
TRBV25-1,14,few,TRBJ2-7,.,CASSVRGSSYEQYF,TGTGCCAGCAGTGTGCGCGGAAGCTCCTACGAGCAGTACTTC
TRBV6-1,15,.,TRBJ1-2,TRBD1,CASSAGTGSNYGYTF,TGTGCCAGCAGTGCCGGGACAGGTTCTAACTATGGCTACACCTTC
TRBV5-6,12,.,TRBJ2-5,.,CASSLTRQTQYF,TGTGCCAGCAGCTTAACTCGTCAGACCCAGTACTTC
TRBV27,15,few,TRBJ2-7,TRBD1,CASSLGTVSSYEQYF,TGTGCCAGCAGTCTTGGGACAGTTAGCTCCTACGAGCAGTACTTC
TRBV19,14,.,TRBJ1-5,.,CATGIGASNQPQHF,TGTGCCACCGGCATTGGGGCTAGCAATCAGCCCCAGCATTTT